This T cell receptor (beta chain) was identified during a study of a mutant IDH1 vaccine in newly diagnosed glioma. A single count supports this clone. The antigen is unknown. Time point specified: week 5, during vaccination. The content of each vaccine dose was 300 ug of mutant IDH1 20-mer peptide, and topical imiquimod accompanied it. This CDR3 has 17 residues. V lost 0 bases and J lost 7; bases outside the gene matches: 13. The protocol was immunoSEQ multiplex PCR, while the TCRdb copy is restricted to in-frame clones and leaves out a portion. Of roughly 62,000 clones in the sample, under 90% were seen once.

The clonotype comes from a woman aged 45-65 years with glioma. Sequenced material: PBMCs, taken from a glioma patient whose treatment included an IDH1 peptide vaccine. This chain links TRBV6-7 with TRBJ1-2, with 8 bases fitting TRBD1. TRBV6-7 counts as an open reading frame of uncertain function. The DNA of the CDR3 is TGTGCCAGCAGTTACTCGAAATGCGGCAGGGGGCCAAGTGGCTACACCTTC. This sequence encodes CASSYSKCGRGPSGYTF.